These 29 T cell receptor beta chains share one sample of origin, sequenced in a study of T cell responses to AZD1222 COVID-19 vaccine. Generated by immunoSEQ multiplex PCR, the TCRdb table keeps only in-frame clones and is missing some. The repertoire holds about 150,000 clones, with about 90% as singletons. This material consisted of peripheral blood, taken on day 0 of MenACWY control vaccination. The receptors come from an adult in good health.

Only one count was recorded for this clone. The J gene is TRBJ2-3, the V gene TRBV6-4; no definite D call. Germline assignment: CDR1 MRHNA and CDR2 SNTAGT. The V end lost 0 bases, the J end lost 5 bases, and 6 bases lay between the germline ends. There are 13 residues in the CDR3. The CDR3 spells CASSDSSVDTQYF. The CDR3 coding sequence is TGTGCCAGCAGTGACTCGTCGGTAGATACGCAGTATTTT.

This clone came up once. The chain employs TRBV18 and TRBJ1-1, with 8 positions matching TRBD1. Trimming cost V 5 bases and J 10 bases; bases outside gene matches: 9. Germline assignment: CDR1 KGHSH and CDR2 LQKENI. The CDR3 extends over 13 amino acids. The CDR3 bases are TGTGCCAGCTCATCGGACAGGGAGGACGGAGCTTTCTTT. Residues: CASSSDREDGAFF.

This rearrangement joins TRBV7-7 to TRBJ2-3; D is perhaps TRBD1 or TRBD2 (7 bases each). Trimming removed 0 bases from V and 4 bases from J, with 17 bases in between. This CDR3 contains 17 residues. Germline CDR1 and CDR2: SSHAT and FNYEAQ (reference sequence). The CDR3 DNA sequence: TGTGCCAGCAGCTTAGCGCAGGGGGGGTGGGACGCAGATACGCAGTATTTT. It encodes CASSLAQGGWDADTQYF.

This rearrangement joins TRBV11-3 to TRBJ1-1, with D possibly TRBD1 on 5 matching bases. Germline V CDR1 and CDR2: SGHNT, YENEEA. V dropped 3 bases and J dropped 1 base, with 6 bases sitting between them. CDR3 length: 13 residues. CDR3 protein: CASSFGQNTEAFF. The CDR3 nucleotides are TGTGCCAGCAGCTTTGGACAGAACACTGAAGCTTTCTTT.

The CDR3 loop is CASSVLQGAVSYNSPLHF. The CDR3 nucleotides are TGTGCCAGCAGTGTCCTACAGGGGGCCGTCTCCTATAATTCACCCCTCCACTTT. The chain is built from TRBV28 and TRBJ1-6; 9 nucleotides agree with TRBD1. The length of the CDR3 is 18 residues. V shed 5 bases, J shed 0 bases, and the junction held 8 bases outside the gene matches. CDR1 and CDR2 (germline): MDHEN, SYDVKM. Filled out from reference TRBV28 and TRBJ1-6, the complete variable domain reads DVKVTQSSRYLVKRTGEKVFLECVQDMDHENMFWYRQDPGLGLRLIYFSYDVKMKEKGDIPEGYSVSREKKERFSLILESASTNQTSMYLCASSVLQGAVSYNSPLHFGNGTRLTVT.

The genes are TRBV29-1 and TRBJ1-1; 7 positions match TRBD1. With V trimmed by 4 bases and J by 10 bases, 15 bases remained unmatched. The CDR3 is 14 amino acids. The germline V gene has CDR1 SQVTM and CDR2 ANQGSEA. The CDR3 protein is CSVGYGQASGGAFF. CDR3 DNA sequence: TGCAGCGTTGGTTATGGACAGGCTTCAGGGGGAGCTTTCTTT.

V gene TRBV20-1 combines with J gene TRBJ1-4; D not certain. The CDR3 sequence is 9 residues long. Germline CDR1 and CDR2: DFQATT and SNEGSKA (reference sequence). V was cut by 3 bases and J by 16 bases, with 9 bases left in between. The CDR3 DNA sequence: TGCAGTGCTAGGACTGAGGGGTTTTTT. Translating gives CSARTEGFF.

The V and J genes are TRBV7-2 and TRBJ2-7; TRBD1 is a possible D gene (6 bases). Germline CDR1 SGHTA, CDR2 FQGNSA. V was shortened by 2 bases and J by 4 bases, with 9 bases between the two germline ends. This CDR3 has 13 residues. CDR3 amino acids: CASSLSTGYEQYF. As DNA, the CDR3 is TGTGCCAGCAGCTTAAGTACAGGGTACGAGCAGTACTTC.

In this sample, this clone turned up once. The V gene is TRBV3-1 (or the pseudogene TRBV3-2), the J gene TRBJ2-1; D ambiguous. V was shortened by 3 bases and J by 1 base, with 13 bases between the two germline ends. Germline loops: CDR1 LGHDT, CDR2 YNNKEL (reference sequence). This CDR3 comprises 16 residues. The CDR3, as DNA: TGTGCCAGCAGCCATGACTTGGGCGTGTCCTACAATGAGCAGTTCTTC. Amino acid sequence: CASSHDLGVSYNEQFF.

The chain employs TRBV4-1 and TRBJ2-1, with D uncertain. The germline gives CDR1 MGHRA, CDR2 YSYEKL. The CDR3 is 13 amino acids. With 1 base removed from V and 4 bases from J, the gap between germline ends came to 5 bases. Here the CDR3 DNA reads TGCGCCAGCAGCCAAGTTGGTTACAATGAGCAGTTCTTC. Translated, it gives CASSQVGYNEQFF.

The chain combines TRBV7-9 with TRBJ2-7, with 8 bases aligning to TRBD2. V lost 5 bases, J lost 2 bases, and 5 bases stayed unmatched. Germline CDR1 is SEHNR and CDR2 is FQNEAQ (reference sequence). This CDR3 is 14 amino acids long. CDR3 DNA sequence: TGTGCCAGCAGCCTCGGGGGGGGACCCTACGAGCAGTACGTC. Encoded protein: CASSLGGGPYEQYV.

The V and J genes are TRBV28 and TRBJ2-7; D may be TRBD1 (5 bases). This CDR3 is 11 amino acids long. From germline, CDR1 is MDHEN and CDR2 SYDVKM. V lost 8 bases and J lost 3, with 8 bases in between. CDR3 sequence reads: CASSGNYEQYV. CDR3 coding DNA: TGTGCCAGCTCAGGGAACTACGAGCAGTACGTC.

This clone was detected once. The chain recombines TRBV7-3 with TRBJ2-3; 8 nucleotides agree with TRBD2. Germline V gene data show CDR1 as SGHTA and CDR2 as FQGTGA. This CDR3 comprises 15 residues. V trimming: 5 bases; J trimming: 2 bases; junction bases outside the gene matches: 6. The CDR3 region has the DNA TGTGCCAGCAGCCCCGGGGGGGACCTCACAGATACGCAGTATTTT. As protein: CASSPGGDLTDTQYF.

This clone is a singleton in its sample. The chain is built from TRBV2 and TRBJ1-5; 7 bases are a match to TRBD1. The germline gives CDR1 SNHLY, CDR2 FYNNEI. J was trimmed by 0 bases and V by 4 bases; bases with no gene match: 6. The CDR3 runs to 16 residues. Written as DNA, the CDR3 is TGTGCCAGCAGTGGACCGGGACAGCTTAGCAATCAGCCCCAGCATTTT. Translated, it gives CASSGPGQLSNQPQHF.

This rearrangement joins TRBV11-3 to TRBJ2-7; a weak D match, TRBD1 (5 bases). Germline assignment: CDR1 SGHNT and CDR2 YENEEA. V was cut by 3 bases and J by 6 bases, with 12 bases left in between. The CDR3 consists of 13 residues. The CDR3 is CASSFAGLPEQYF. CDR3 DNA sequence: TGTGCCAGCAGCTTCGCAGGGCTCCCCGAGCAGTACTTC.

In its sample, this clone was seen once. The chain has TRBV3-1 (or the pseudogene TRBV3-2) and TRBJ1-4; a weak D match, TRBD1 (6 bases). The V end lost 1 base, the J end lost 5 bases, and 11 bases lay between the germline ends. Germline V gives CDR1 LGHDT, CDR2 YNNKEL (reference sequence). The CDR3 sequence is 15 residues long. CDR3 coding DNA: TGTGCCAGCAGCCAAGTGGGGGGGGCGAATGAAAAACTGTTTTTT. Protein product: CASSQVGGANEKLFF.

This clone was counted a single time. V gene TRBV10-3 combines with J gene TRBJ1-1, with D perhaps matching TRBD1 (5 bases). The CDR3 sequence is 12 residues long. Germline values: CDR1 ENHRY, CDR2 SYGVKD. Trimming removed 2 bases from V and 8 bases from J, with 9 bases in between. The CDR3, as DNA: TGTGCCATCAGTGAGGGGGGAGGCGAAGCTTTCTTT. Amino acids: CAISEGGGEAFF.

The chain is built from TRBV27 and TRBJ1-5; D not certain. V was pared by 1 base and J by 4 bases, with 11 bases between. Germline CDR1 MNHEY, CDR2 SMNVEV (reference sequence). The CDR3 has 15 residues. CDR3 DNA sequence: TGTGCCAGCAGTTTATTACCCAGCTCGAATCAGCCCCAGCATTTT. The encoded protein is CASSLLPSSNQPQHF.

This sequence joins TRBV4-1 and TRBJ2-2, with D possibly matching TRBD2 (5 bases). CDR3 length equals 15 residues. Trimming took 7 bases from V and 0 from J, leaving 12 bases between them. Germline V CDR1 and CDR2: MGHRA, YSYEKL. CDR3 sequence reads: CASTHVDSNTGELFF. In DNA form, the CDR3 reads TGCGCCAGCACCCATGTGGACTCGAACACCGGGGAGCTGTTTTTT.

The rearrangement joins TRBV28 to TRBJ1-3, with D possibly matching TRBD1 (5 bases). Per the germline V gene, CDR1 is MDHEN and CDR2 is SYDVKM. Trimming removed 8 bases from V and 4 bases from J, with 18 bases in between. The CDR3 spans 15 residues. In nucleotides, the CDR3 is TGTGCCAGCTACCCGGAAGGAGGGGAAGGAAACACCATATATTTT. Its translation is CASYPEGGEGNTIYF.

V usage is TRBV5-1 and J usage is TRBJ2-5, with 9 bases that match TRBD2. The CDR3 runs 14 residues. Losses at the gene ends were 6 bases for V and 3 bases for J; bases not matched to a gene: 6. Germline CDR1 SGHRS, CDR2 YFSETQ. CDR3 in amino acids: CASKRAGGEETQYF. CDR3 DNA: TGCGCCAGCAAGAGAGCGGGGGGAGAAGAGACCCAGTACTTC.

V usage is TRBV19 and J usage is TRBJ2-7, with no clear D. The CDR3 runs 13 residues. Looked up from germline, CDR1 is LNHDA and CDR2 is SQIVND (reference sequence). With 0 bases removed from V and 3 bases from J, the gap between germline ends came to 6 bases. CDR3 DNA sequence: TGTGCCAGTAGTATAGATCTCTTCTACGAGCAGTACGTC. Encoded protein: CASSIDLFYEQYV.

The chain combines TRBV20-1 with TRBJ1-2; no clear D. Per the germline V gene, CDR1 is DFQATT and CDR2 is SNEGSKA (reference sequence). With 3 bases removed from V and 8 bases from J, the gap between germline ends came to 10 bases. The CDR3 runs to 11 residues. The DNA of the CDR3 is TGCAGTGCTAGGGAGGGAGGCGGCTACACCTTC. Protein sequence: CSAREGGGYTF.

This chain uses TRBV4-1 with TRBJ1-2; D gene unclear. The length of the CDR3 is 14 residues. The germline V gene encodes CDR1 MGHRA and CDR2 YSYEKL. V lost 4 bases to trimming and J lost 3 bases, with 12 bases between them. The CDR3 sequence is CASSPLGGDYGYTF. The DNA of the CDR3 is TGCGCCAGCAGCCCCCTGGGCGGTGACTATGGCTACACCTTC.

The chain is built from TRBV6-5 and TRBJ2-1; TRBD2 matches 8 bases. This CDR3 is 13 amino acids long. V shed 6 bases and J 5 bases; nucleotides not matched to a gene: 3. Germline V lookup: CDR1 MNHEY, CDR2 SVGAGI. CDR3 coding DNA: TGTGCCAGCAGGGGGACTAGTAACAATGAGCAGTTCTTC. Encoded protein: CASRGTSNNEQFF.

The genes are TRBV7-2 and TRBJ2-6; TRBD1 matches 7 bases. After removal of 5 bases from V and 1 base from J, the junction contained 5 bases not matched to a gene. CDR3 size: 16 residues. The germline V gene has CDR1 SGHTA and CDR2 FQGNSA. CDR3 region: CASSRDSLSGANVLTF. Written as DNA, the CDR3 is TGTGCCAGCAGCAGGGACAGCCTATCTGGGGCCAACGTCCTGACTTTC. Complete variable domain (other parts from reference TRBV7-2 and TRBJ2-6): GAGVSQSPSNKVTEKGKDVELRCDPISGHTALYWYRQSLGQGLEFLIYFQGNSAPDKSGLPSDRFSAERTGGSVSTLTIQRTQQEDSAVYLCASSRDSLSGANVLTFGAGSRLTVL.

This chain uses TRBV6-5 with TRBJ2-3; TRBD1 aligns across 9 bases. Unmatched junction bases numbered 2, after V lost 10 bases and J lost 3 bases. Looked up from germline, CDR1 is MNHEY and CDR2 is SVGAGI. CDR3 size: 12 residues. Here the CDR3 DNA reads TGTGCCACTGGACAGGGGACAGATACGCAGTATTTT. Its translation: CATGQGTDTQYF.

The V and J genes are TRBV6-5 and TRBJ1-1, with D hard to call. Per germline, CDR1 MNHEY and CDR2 SVGAGI. The V and J ends lost 0 bases and 1 base respectively, with 6 bases between them. This CDR3 is built from 14 residues. DNA of the CDR3: TGTGCCAGCAGTTACTCATGGGGGAACACTGAAGCTTTCTTT. It specifies CASSYSWGNTEAFF.

The gene calls are TRBV5-1 and TRBJ1-1; 7 bases align to TRBD1. The CDR3 is 15 residues long. J gave up 0 bases and V 4 bases, and 6 bases lay outside the gene matches. Germline CDR1 is SGHRS and CDR2 is YFSETQ. CDR3 sequence: CASSNSGGMNTEAFF. CDR3 in DNA: TGCGCCAGCAGCAACTCAGGGGGAATGAACACTGAAGCTTTCTTT.